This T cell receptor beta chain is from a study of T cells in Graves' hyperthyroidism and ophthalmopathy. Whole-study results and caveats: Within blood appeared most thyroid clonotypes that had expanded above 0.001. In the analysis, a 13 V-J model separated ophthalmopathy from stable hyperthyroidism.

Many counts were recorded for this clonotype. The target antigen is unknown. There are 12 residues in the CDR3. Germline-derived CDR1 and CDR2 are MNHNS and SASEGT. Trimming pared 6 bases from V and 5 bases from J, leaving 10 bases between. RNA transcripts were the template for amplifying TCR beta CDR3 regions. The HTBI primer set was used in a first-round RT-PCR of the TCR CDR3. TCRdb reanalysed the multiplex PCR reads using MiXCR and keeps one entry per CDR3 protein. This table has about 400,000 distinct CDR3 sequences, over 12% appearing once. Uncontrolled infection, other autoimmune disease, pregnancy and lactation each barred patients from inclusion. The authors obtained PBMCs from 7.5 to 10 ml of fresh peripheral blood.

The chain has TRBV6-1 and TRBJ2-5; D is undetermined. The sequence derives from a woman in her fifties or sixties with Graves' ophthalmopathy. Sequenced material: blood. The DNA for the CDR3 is TGTGCCAGCAGCCGTCCTGACGAGACCCAGTACTTC. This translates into CASSRPDETQYF.